A selection of T cell receptor beta chains follows, all from one sample in a study of blood T cell repertoires in COVID-19. Assay used: immunoSEQ multiplex PCR; TCRdb lists only in-frame clones, some missing. There are under 200,000 clones in the sample; roughly 91% occur only once, and about 6.3% lies in the top ten. Sample: peripheral blood. The source is a man in his forties with active or convalescent COVID-19. The CDR3 runs from the conserved cysteine through the conserved F or W.

j_gene: TRBJ2-7; v_gene: TRBV19; CDR3aa: CASSIRTAPFYEQYF
j_gene: TRBJ1-2; v_gene: TRBV4-1; CDR3aa: CASSQERGTGVGYTF
j_gene: TRBJ2-1; v_gene: TRBV2; CDR3aa: CASSRGAVYNEQFF
j_gene: TRBJ2-3; v_gene: TRBV18; CDR3aa: CASSPGLGDTQYF
j_gene: TRBJ1-5; v_gene: TRBV2; CDR3aa: CASSVRGPEQHF
j_gene: TRBJ2-3; v_gene: TRBV9; CDR3aa: CASSLPRSGGSTDTQYF
j_gene: TRBJ2-3; v_gene: TRBV10-2; CDR3aa: CASRRGTDTQYF
j_gene: TRBJ1-2; v_gene: TRBV19; CDR3aa: CASSLDPWQNYGYTF
j_gene: TRBJ2-1; v_gene: TRBV25-1; CDR3aa: CASSEQQGRFNEQFF
j_gene: TRBJ1-5; v_gene: TRBV19; CDR3aa: CASSIPTGGNQPQHF
j_gene: TRBJ2-4; v_gene: TRBV6-5; CDR3aa: CASSYKPGEAQYF
j_gene: TRBJ2-7; v_gene: TRBV27; CDR3aa: CASSSGTSRYEQYF
j_gene: TRBJ2-3; v_gene: TRBV7-8; CDR3aa: CASSLIGSTDTQYF
j_gene: TRBJ2-5; v_gene: TRBV18; CDR3aa: CASSPTAQETQYF
j_gene: TRBJ2-1; v_gene: TRBV7-3; CDR3aa: CASSKIRRDRGPPFF
j_gene: TRBJ2-5; v_gene: TRBV7-9; CDR3aa: CASSSNSIGETQYF
j_gene: TRBJ2-7; v_gene: TRBV11-2; CDR3aa: CASSLRGPEQYF
j_gene: TRBJ1-4; v_gene: TRBV19; CDR3aa: CASSILGTGDNEKLFF
j_gene: TRBJ1-2; v_gene: TRBV4-1; CDR3aa: CASSYPELDGYTF
j_gene: TRBJ1-1; v_gene: TRBV19; CDR3aa: CASHRDAIGNTEAFF
j_gene: TRBJ2-7; v_gene: TRBV19; CDR3aa: CASSKVGSGGYEQYF
j_gene: TRBJ1-1; v_gene: TRBV28; CDR3aa: CASSLLQRTEAFF
j_gene: TRBJ1-5; v_gene: TRBV5-1; CDR3aa: CASSSTGALNQPQHF
j_gene: TRBJ2-4; v_gene: TRBV21-1; CDR3aa: CASTESGQGTKLAKNIQYF
j_gene: TRBJ2-2; v_gene: TRBV29-1; CDR3aa: CSVANIVQGTTGELFF
j_gene: TRBJ2-3; v_gene: TRBV19; CDR3aa: CASGGVSTDTQYF
j_gene: TRBJ2-7; v_gene: TRBV5-4; CDR3aa: CASSPGLGTTYEQYF
j_gene: TRBJ2-5; v_gene: TRBV11-2; CDR3aa: CASSLEGGTQYF
j_gene: TRBJ2-5; v_gene: TRBV7-2; CDR3aa: CASSHGLAGGNRETQYF
j_gene: TRBJ1-3; v_gene: TRBV18; CDR3aa: CASSPQGSGNTIYF
j_gene: TRBJ2-3; v_gene: TRBV15; CDR3aa: CATSRGNSGGPQRGTDTQYF
j_gene: TRBJ2-3; v_gene: TRBV6-5; CDR3aa: CASSPQRGYTDTQYF
j_gene: TRBJ2-7; v_gene: TRBV11-3; CDR3aa: CASSLGADLEQYF
j_gene: TRBJ2-7; v_gene: TRBV6-5; CDR3aa: CASSYRGQSYEQYF